The rows below give T cell receptor beta chains drawn from one sample of a study of technical replicates of blood from a few donors. Generated by immunoSEQ multiplex PCR, the TCRdb table keeps only in-frame clones and is missing some. This table has approximately 79,000 clones, approximately 96% appearing once. Sequencing was done on a sample of T cells isolated from PBMCs. The receptors here all came from a human donor in good health. CDR3s include the opening cysteine and the closing phenylalanine or tryptophan. Each record gives: clone size, V gene, J gene, D gene, CDR3 DNA, CDR3 protein. A D gene is named only where the DNA matches it firmly. Rows give clone size only sometimes, using once, few, many, or a class for an expanded clone.

clone size: .
V gene: TRBV7-6
J gene: TRBJ2-7
D gene: .
CDR3 DNA: TGTGCCAGCAGCTTAAGGTTCCAGGGCCTGACGCAGTACTTC
CDR3 protein: CASSLRFQGLTQYF

clone size: once
V gene: TRBV7-2
J gene: TRBJ2-7
D gene: .
CDR3 DNA: TGTGCCAGCAGCCGAGTTGGGCCCCCCTACGAGCAGTACTTC
CDR3 protein: CASSRVGPPYEQYF

clone size: .
V gene: TRBV27
J gene: TRBJ1-6
D gene: TRBD1
CDR3 DNA: TGTGCCAGCGGAAACCGGGACAGGGATAATTCACCCCTCCACTTT
CDR3 protein: CASGNRDRDNSPLHF

clone size: once
V gene: TRBV4-1
J gene: TRBJ1-6
D gene: TRBD1
CDR3 DNA: TGCGCCAGCAGCCACTCAAGGATGTCCGGGACAGGGGTTTCACCCCTCCACTTT
CDR3 protein: CASSHSRMSGTGVSPLHF

clone size: .
V gene: TRBV19
J gene: TRBJ2-1
D gene: .
CDR3 DNA: TGTGCCAGCCGGGTCAACAATGAGCAGTTCTTC
CDR3 protein: CASRVNNEQFF

clone size: .
V gene: TRBV6-1
J gene: TRBJ1-1
D gene: .
CDR3 DNA: TGTGCCAGCAGATACAGTTACACTGAAGCTTTCTTT
CDR3 protein: CASRYSYTEAFF

clone size: .
V gene: TRBV13
J gene: TRBJ2-1
D gene: .
CDR3 DNA: TGTGCCAGCAGCGCCCATGGTGACTGGAACGGATACAATGAGCAGTTCTTC
CDR3 protein: CASSAHGDWNGYNEQFF

clone size: .
V gene: TRBV7-9
J gene: TRBJ2-1
D gene: TRBD2
CDR3 DNA: TGTGCCAGCAGCTTAGTCTGGTCCCCTAGCGGGAGGGATGAGCAGTTCTTC
CDR3 protein: CASSLVWSPSGRDEQFF

clone size: .
V gene: TRBV19
J gene: TRBJ1-6
D gene: TRBD1
CDR3 DNA: TGTGCCAGTAGTATAAGTGGGACAGGAAATTCACCCCTCCACTTT
CDR3 protein: CASSISGTGNSPLHF

clone size: .
V gene: TRBV15
J gene: TRBJ2-7
D gene: .
CDR3 DNA: TGTGCCACCAGCAGAGAGGCATCCCCGAACTACGAGCAGTACTTC
CDR3 protein: CATSREASPNYEQYF

clone size: .
V gene: TRBV10-3
J gene: TRBJ2-7
D gene: .
CDR3 DNA: TGTGCCATCAGTGAGAGATCAGGGCCCTCCTACGAGCAGTACTTC
CDR3 protein: CAISERSGPSYEQYF

clone size: .
V gene: TRBV19
J gene: TRBJ1-1
D gene: .
CDR3 DNA: TGTGCCAGTAGTCCCTGGGGCAGGGACATGAACACTGAAGCTTTCTTT
CDR3 protein: CASSPWGRDMNTEAFF

clone size: once
V gene: TRBV6-6
J gene: TRBJ1-5
D gene: .
CDR3 DNA: TGTGCCAGCAGTCAGACAGATCAGCCCCAGCATTTT
CDR3 protein: CASSQTDQPQHF

clone size: .
V gene: TRBV4-2
J gene: TRBJ2-6
D gene: .
CDR3 DNA: TGTGCCAGCAGCCAAGATCCCCAGTTCTCTGGGGCCAACGTCCTGACTTTC
CDR3 protein: CASSQDPQFSGANVLTF

clone size: .
V gene: TRBV11-3
J gene: TRBJ1-3
D gene: .
CDR3 DNA: TGTGCCAGCAGCCCCAGGAGGCCCTACTCTGGAAACACCATATATTTT
CDR3 protein: CASSPRRPYSGNTIYF

clone size: .
V gene: TRBV10-3
J gene: TRBJ2-1
D gene: .
CDR3 DNA: TGTGCCATCAGTGAGTCAGGGGACAATGAGCAGTTCTTC
CDR3 protein: CAISESGDNEQFF

clone size: .
V gene: TRBV7-9
J gene: TRBJ2-1
D gene: .
CDR3 DNA: TGTGCCAGCAGCTTACTCCAGGGAAGCGGGTACGGTGAGCAGTTCTTC
CDR3 protein: CASSLLQGSGYGEQFF

clone size: .
V gene: TRBV10-3
J gene: TRBJ2-7
D gene: .
CDR3 DNA: TGTGCCATCAGTTATAGGGAGGAGCAGTACTTC
CDR3 protein: CAISYREEQYF

clone size: .
V gene: TRBV9
J gene: TRBJ1-3
D gene: TRBD1
CDR3 DNA: TGTGCCAGCAGCCGGGGACAGGGCTCTGGAAACACCATATATTTT
CDR3 protein: CASSRGQGSGNTIYF

clone size: .
V gene: TRBV7-9
J gene: TRBJ2-1
D gene: TRBD2
CDR3 DNA: TGTGCCAGCATAACTAGCGGGAGGGGTAATGAGCAGTTCTTC
CDR3 protein: CASITSGRGNEQFF

clone size: .
V gene: TRBV7-7
J gene: TRBJ2-7
D gene: .
CDR3 DNA: TGTGCTAGCAGCTCACCTGGCGGTGAGCAGTACTTC
CDR3 protein: CASSSPGGEQYF

clone size: .
V gene: TRBV18
J gene: TRBJ1-1
D gene: .
CDR3 DNA: TGTGCCAGCTCACCTTCGGAGGAGTTTGCGGCTGTGAACACTGAAGCTTTCTTT
CDR3 protein: CASSPSEEFAAVNTEAFF

clone size: .
V gene: TRBV2
J gene: TRBJ1-5
D gene: TRBD1
CDR3 DNA: TGTGCCAGCAGTGAAGGGACAGGGGATAGCAATCAGCCCCAGCATTTT
CDR3 protein: CASSEGTGDSNQPQHF

clone size: once
V gene: TRBV19
J gene: TRBJ2-7
D gene: TRBD1
CDR3 DNA: TGTGCCAGTAGTATGACCGGGACAGTGGCCTACGAGCAGTACTTC
CDR3 protein: CASSMTGTVAYEQYF

clone size: .
V gene: TRBV5-1
J gene: TRBJ2-2
D gene: TRBD2
CDR3 DNA: TGCGCCAGCAGCTTATCAATAGCGGGGCGCACCGGGGAGCTGTTTTTT
CDR3 protein: CASSLSIAGRTGELFF

clone size: .
V gene: TRBV5-1
J gene: TRBJ1-1
D gene: .
CDR3 DNA: TGCGCCAGCAGCCTTACAGTGAACACTGAAGCTTTCTTT
CDR3 protein: CASSLTVNTEAFF

clone size: .
V gene: TRBV9
J gene: TRBJ1-1
D gene: .
CDR3 DNA: TGTGCCAGCAGCGTAGAAGGGATAGGGGGAAGTATGAACACTGAAGCTTTCTTT
CDR3 protein: CASSVEGIGGSMNTEAFF

clone size: .
V gene: TRBV7-8
J gene: TRBJ1-5
D gene: .
CDR3 DNA: TGTGCCAGCAGCTTATCAGGGGCCCGCAATCAGCCCCAGCATTTT
CDR3 protein: CASSLSGARNQPQHF

clone size: .
V gene: TRBV28
J gene: TRBJ2-3
D gene: .
CDR3 DNA: TGTGCCAGCAGTTTAAGGTGGGGGCAGGCCGATTTT
CDR3 protein: CASSLRWGQADF

clone size: .
V gene: TRBV7-2
J gene: TRBJ1-3
D gene: .
CDR3 DNA: TGTGCCAGCAGCTCCCGGGTGTCCGGAAACACCATATATTTT
CDR3 protein: CASSSRVSGNTIYF

clone size: once
V gene: TRBV4-1
J gene: TRBJ1-5
D gene: TRBD1
CDR3 DNA: TGCGCCAGCAGCCGCGGACAGGGCGAACGTCAGCCCCAGCATTTT
CDR3 protein: CASSRGQGERQPQHF

clone size: .
V gene: TRBV25-1
J gene: TRBJ2-5
D gene: .
CDR3 DNA: TGTGCCAGCAGTGAATCACCGGGATACCAAGAGACCCAGTACTTC
CDR3 protein: CASSESPGYQETQYF

clone size: once
V gene: TRBV19
J gene: TRBJ2-7
D gene: .
CDR3 DNA: TGTGCCACAGGGTTGGCGGGAGAGCAGTACTTC
CDR3 protein: CATGLAGEQYF

clone size: once
V gene: TRBV27
J gene: TRBJ1-6
D gene: .
CDR3 DNA: TGTGCCAGCAGTTTATTTGGCCGGGTTGGAAATTCACCCCTCCACTTT
CDR3 protein: CASSLFGRVGNSPLHF

clone size: .
V gene: TRBV2
J gene: TRBJ2-3
D gene: TRBD2
CDR3 DNA: TGTGCCGGCGGACTAGCGGGTAGGAATACGCAGTATTTT
CDR3 protein: CAGGLAGRNTQYF

clone size: .
V gene: TRBV11-1
J gene: TRBJ2-1
D gene: TRBD2
CDR3 DNA: TGTGCCAGCAGCCCGGGACAGACTAGCGGGTTCTCCTACAATGAGCAGTTCTTC
CDR3 protein: CASSPGQTSGFSYNEQFF

clone size: .
V gene: TRBV5-1
J gene: TRBJ2-7
D gene: .
CDR3 DNA: TGCGCCAGCAGCTTACCGGGAATTGGCGAGCAGTACTTC
CDR3 protein: CASSLPGIGEQYF

clone size: .
V gene: TRBV12-5
J gene: TRBJ2-1
D gene: TRBD2
CDR3 DNA: TGTGCTAGTGGTTCCCGACTCCAGCTAGCGGGGGATGTCCTACCCTCATACAATGAGCAGTTCTTC
CDR3 protein: CASGSRLQLAGDVLPSYNEQFF

clone size: .
V gene: TRBV7-3
J gene: TRBJ2-5
D gene: TRBD1
CDR3 DNA: TGTGCCAGCAGCACTACAGGGGCGGTGACCCAGTACTTC
CDR3 protein: CASSTTGAVTQYF

clone size: .
V gene: TRBV14
J gene: TRBJ2-7
D gene: TRBD1
CDR3 DNA: TGTGCCAGCAGCCAAGGGACAGGGGGCGAATATCCTCTTTACGAGCAGTACTTC
CDR3 protein: CASSQGTGGEYPLYEQYF

clone size: .
V gene: TRBV21-1
J gene: TRBJ2-2
D gene: .
CDR3 DNA: TGTGCCAGCAGCAAACTAGCCTTCATCGGGGAGCTGTTTTTT
CDR3 protein: CASSKLAFIGELFF

clone size: .
V gene: TRBV28
J gene: TRBJ2-5
D gene: TRBD2
CDR3 DNA: TGTGCCACGACTAGCGGCACCACACAAGAGACCCAGTACTTC
CDR3 protein: CATTSGTTQETQYF

clone size: .
V gene: TRBV6-4
J gene: TRBJ2-1
D gene: .
CDR3 DNA: TGTGCCAGCAGTGAAGGGGGGGAAGGATGGGACAATGAGCAGTTCTTC
CDR3 protein: CASSEGGEGWDNEQFF

clone size: .
V gene: TRBV14
J gene: TRBJ2-5
D gene: TRBD2
CDR3 DNA: TGTGCCAGCAGCCAAGACGGGAGGGCCACGTGGGAGACCCAGTACTTC
CDR3 protein: CASSQDGRATWETQYF

clone size: .
V gene: TRBV28
J gene: TRBJ2-7
D gene: TRBD1
CDR3 DNA: TGTGCCAGCAGTCCCGTCGGGACAGGCTCCTACGAGCAGTACTTC
CDR3 protein: CASSPVGTGSYEQYF

clone size: .
V gene: TRBV5-6
J gene: TRBJ1-3
D gene: .
CDR3 DNA: TGTGCCAGCAGCTCCCGGACAGCTGGAAACACCATATATTTT
CDR3 protein: CASSSRTAGNTIYF

clone size: .
V gene: TRBV5-6
J gene: TRBJ2-5
D gene: .
CDR3 DNA: TGTGCCAGCAGCTCCTCGGACTTGGAAGAGACCCAGTACTTC
CDR3 protein: CASSSSDLEETQYF

clone size: .
V gene: TRBV2
J gene: TRBJ2-4
D gene: TRBD1
CDR3 DNA: TGTGCCAGCAGGCAGACAGGGGGCTCAGAAATTCAGTACTTC
CDR3 protein: CASRQTGGSEIQYF

clone size: .
V gene: TRBV7-9
J gene: TRBJ1-1
D gene: .
CDR3 DNA: TGTGCCAGCAGCTTAACCGAGGGTACTGAAGCTTTCTTT
CDR3 protein: CASSLTEGTEAFF

clone size: .
V gene: TRBV5-1
J gene: TRBJ2-7
D gene: .
CDR3 DNA: TGCGCCAGCAGCCCCACACAGGGTCCCTACGAGCAGTACTTC
CDR3 protein: CASSPTQGPYEQYF

clone size: .
V gene: TRBV5-1
J gene: TRBJ1-1
D gene: TRBD1
CDR3 DNA: TGCGCCAGCAGCTGGGGGACAGGCCTTAACACTGAAGCTTTCTTT
CDR3 protein: CASSWGTGLNTEAFF

clone size: .
V gene: TRBV6-1
J gene: TRBJ2-2
D gene: .
CDR3 DNA: TGTGCCAGCAGTGCAGGGAACACCGGGGAGCTGTTTTTT
CDR3 protein: CASSAGNTGELFF

clone size: .
V gene: TRBV5-1
J gene: TRBJ1-5
D gene: TRBD1
CDR3 DNA: TGCGCCAGCAGCTTACCGACGGTTGGGACAGGGTCTAATAGTAAGCCCCAGCATTTT
CDR3 protein: CASSLPTVGTGSNSKPQHF